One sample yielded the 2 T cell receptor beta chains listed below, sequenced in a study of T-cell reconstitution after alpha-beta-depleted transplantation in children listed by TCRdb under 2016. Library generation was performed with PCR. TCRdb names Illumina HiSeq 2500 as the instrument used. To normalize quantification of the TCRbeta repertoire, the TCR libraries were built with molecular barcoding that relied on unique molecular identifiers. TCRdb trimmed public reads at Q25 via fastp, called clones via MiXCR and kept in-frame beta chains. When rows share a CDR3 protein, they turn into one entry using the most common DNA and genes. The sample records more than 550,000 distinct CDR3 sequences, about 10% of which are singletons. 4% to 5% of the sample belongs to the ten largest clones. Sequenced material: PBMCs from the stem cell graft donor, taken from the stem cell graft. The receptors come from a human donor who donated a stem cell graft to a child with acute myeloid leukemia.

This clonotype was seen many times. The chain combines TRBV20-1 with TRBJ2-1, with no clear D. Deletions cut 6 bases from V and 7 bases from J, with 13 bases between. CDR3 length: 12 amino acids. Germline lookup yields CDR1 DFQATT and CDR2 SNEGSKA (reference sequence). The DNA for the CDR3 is TGCAGTGCGCAATTCCAAGGGAATGAGCAGTTCTTC. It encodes CSAQFQGNEQFF.

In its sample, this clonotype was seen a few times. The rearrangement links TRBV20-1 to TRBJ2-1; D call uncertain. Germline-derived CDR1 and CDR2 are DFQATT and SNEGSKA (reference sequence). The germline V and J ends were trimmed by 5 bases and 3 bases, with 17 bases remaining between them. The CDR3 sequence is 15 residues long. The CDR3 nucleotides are TGCAGTGCTCCCTTCCAGGCGTACAGCTACAATGAGCAGTTCTTC. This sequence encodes CSAPFQAYSYNEQFF.